One and the same sample provided the 25 T cell receptor beta chains below, sequenced in a study of cytomegalovirus exposure and HLA in healthy donors. Primers included in the PCR were 60 Vbeta and 13 Jbeta primers. Here immunoSEQ multiplex PCR was the method, and the copy in TCRdb shows in-frame clones only, minus some. Here the sample spans about 150,000 clones, 75% to 80% being singletons. The sequencing input was PBMCs. Receptors were obtained from a woman aged 25 to 45 in good health and CMV-seronegative.

V is TRBV5-1 and J is TRBJ1-2, with 8 nucleotides matching TRBD1. The CDR3 is 15 residues long. Germline CDR1 SGHRS, CDR2 YFSETQ. The V gene end was trimmed by 4 bases and the J gene end by 6 bases; junction bases not matched to a gene: 11. In nucleotides, the CDR3 is TGCGCCAGCAGCCCGGACAGGGAAAGGGGAGATGGCTACACCTTC. This encodes CASSPDRERGDGYTF.

V gene TRBV5-4 combines with J gene TRBJ2-7; no clear D. The CDR3 is made up of 15 amino acids. The V end lost 0 bases, the J end lost 2 bases, and 12 bases lay between the germline ends. CDR1 and CDR2 (germline): SGHNT, YYREEE (reference sequence). DNA for the CDR3: TGTGCCAGCAGCTTGGCGGCAGGCGTTACCTACGAGCAGTACTTC. Translation: CASSLAAGVTYEQYF.

The chain links TRBV4-2 to TRBJ1-1; TRBD1 aligns across 7 bases. After removal of 4 bases from V and 1 base from J, the junction contained 3 bases not matched to a gene. The CDR3 contains 14 residues. Germline V gives CDR1 LGHNA, CDR2 YNFKEQ. CDR3 region: CASSPRTGNTEAFF. As DNA, the CDR3 is TGTGCCAGCAGCCCTAGGACAGGGAACACTGAAGCTTTCTTT.

This chain joins TRBV11-2 and TRBJ1-5, with 8 nucleotides matching TRBD1. Germline V lookup: CDR1 SGHAT, CDR2 FQNNGV. This CDR3 is built from 13 residues. The V segment lost 4 bases and the J segment 7 bases; nucleotides outside the gene matches: 3. CDR3 in DNA: TGTGCCAGCAGCTATGGACAGGGACAGCCCCAGCATTTT. Protein product: CASSYGQGQPQHF.

The chain carries TRBV30 and TRBJ1-5; D might be TRBD1 (5 bases). The germline V gene has CDR1 GTSNPN and CDR2 SVGIG (reference sequence). The V gene lost 1 base and the J gene lost 3 bases, with 7 bases spanning the gap. This CDR3 comprises 13 residues. The CDR3 DNA reads as TGTGCCTGGAGTGCAGGGATCAATCAGCCCCAGCATTTT. Translating gives CAWSAGINQPQHF.

The chain recombines TRBV29-1 with TRBJ2-7; D may be TRBD2 (5 bases). The V gene's germline CDR1 is SQVTM and CDR2 ANQGSEA. V was cut by 4 bases and J by 3 bases, with 16 bases left in between. The CDR3 sequence is 14 residues long. The CDR3 protein is CSVVFGERLYEQYF. The CDR3 bases are TGCAGCGTTGTCTTCGGGGAGCGTCTCTACGAGCAGTACTTC.

The CDR3 sequence: CASSLRPGGMSYGDTEAFF. CDR3 nucleotide sequence: TGCGCCAGCAGCTTGAGGCCAGGGGGCATGTCATATGGGGACACTGAAGCTTTCTTT. The chain links TRBV5-1 to TRBJ1-1, with TRBD1 matching over 8 bases. This CDR3 region has 19 residues. J gave up 3 bases and V 1 base, and 17 bases lay outside the gene matches. CDR1 is SGHRS, CDR2 YFSETQ, per germline. Complete variable domain (other parts from reference TRBV5-1 and TRBJ1-1): KAGVTQTPRYLIKTRGQQVTLSCSPISGHRSVSWYQQTPGQGLQFLFEYFSETQRNKGNFPGRFSGRQFSNSRSEMNVSTLELGDSALYLCASSLRPGGMSYGDTEAFFGQGTRLTVV.

CDR3 protein: CASSPGTGGTEAFF. DNA of the CDR3: TGTGCCAGCAGCCCCGGGACAGGGGGCACTGAAGCTTTCTTT. The chain employs TRBV2 and TRBJ1-1; 11 bases agree with TRBD1. The length of the CDR3 is 14 residues. Trimming cost V 6 bases and J 4 bases; bases outside gene matches: 4. The germline V gene encodes CDR1 SNHLY and CDR2 FYNNEI.

The V and J genes are TRBV21-1 and TRBJ1-6; the table's D call, TRBD1, was not checked against the DNA. TRBV21-1 is a documented pseudogene. The CDR3 covers 16 residues. The CDR3 bases are TGTGCCAGCAGCAAATACGAGCAGGGAAATAATTCACCCCTCCACTTT. This translates into CASSKYEQGNNSPLHF.

V is TRBV7-9 and J is TRBJ1-2; D uncertain. CDR3 length equals 15 residues. The V gene lost 1 base and the J gene lost 12 bases, with 21 bases spanning the gap. Germline V gives CDR1 SEHNR, CDR2 FQNEAQ (reference sequence). CDR3 sequence reads: CASSLVGQSYPYHTF. CDR3 in DNA: TGTGCCAGCAGCTTAGTGGGCCAGTCGTACCCTTACCACACCTTC.

The CDR3 reads CAWSWSGAKETQYF. The CDR3 DNA reads as TGTGCCTGGAGTTGGTCAGGGGCTAAAGAGACCCAGTACTTC. The chain carries TRBV30 and TRBJ2-5, with D maybe TRBD1 (6 bases). CDR3 length equals 14 residues. V dropped 2 bases and J dropped 3 bases, with 13 bases sitting between them. Germline assignment: CDR1 GTSNPN and CDR2 SVGIG (reference sequence).

This clone was observed many times. The rearrangement joins TRBV4-1 to TRBJ1-5; 10 positions match TRBD1. CDR3 length: 20 residues. Per the germline V gene, CDR1 is MGHRA and CDR2 is YSYEKL. Trimming at V came to 1 base and at J to 2 bases, leaving 14 bases not matched to a gene. CDR3 sequence: CASSQGDGTGALSGNQPQHF. The CDR3 nucleotides are TGCGCCAGCAGCCAAGGAGACGGGACAGGGGCTCTGTCTGGCAATCAGCCCCAGCATTTT.

A few counts support this clone. CDR3 amino acids: CASSEGGVVTEAFF. The CDR3 region has the DNA TGTGCCAGCAGTGAAGGGGGGGTAGTAACTGAAGCTTTCTTT. V gene TRBV6-1 combines with J gene TRBJ1-1; maybe TRBD1 (5 bases). This CDR3 has 14 residues. The germline gives CDR1 MNHNS, CDR2 SASEGT. Deletions cut 1 base from V and 5 bases from J, with 11 bases between.

This clone was found once. The chain carries TRBV6-5 and TRBJ2-7; maybe TRBD2 (7 bases). Germline CDR1 reads MNHEY; CDR2 reads SVGAGI. The germline V and J ends were trimmed by 6 bases and 3 bases, with 12 bases remaining between them. The CDR3 consists of 13 residues. CDR3: CASRGGDYYEQYF. The CDR3 DNA reads as TGTGCCAGCAGAGGGGGGGACTACTACGAGCAGTACTTC.

This rearrangement joins TRBV19 to TRBJ2-5; 12 nucleotides agree with TRBD2. J was trimmed by 7 bases and V by 5 bases; bases with no gene match: 14. From germline, CDR1 is LNHDA and CDR2 SQIVND (reference sequence). CDR3 length: 17 residues. The CDR3: CASSARTSGDRRGTQYF. CDR3 bases: TGTGCCAGTAGTGCCCGGACTAGCGGGGATCGCAGAGGGACCCAGTACTTC.

A few counts support this clone. V gene TRBV4-1 combines with J gene TRBJ1-1; weak D call: TRBD1 (5 bases). The V and J ends lost 0 bases and 0 bases respectively, with 20 bases between them. This CDR3 contains 19 residues. Germline V gives CDR1 MGHRA, CDR2 YSYEKL. As DNA, the CDR3 is TGCGCCAGCAGCCAAGATGCGGGACGCCTTACTTTTATGAACACTGAAGCTTTCTTT. Translated: CASSQDAGRLTFMNTEAFF.

V is TRBV7-9 and J is TRBJ2-1; no definite D call. The CDR3 extends over 15 amino acids. Looked up from germline, CDR1 is SEHNR and CDR2 is FQNEAQ (reference sequence). V was pared by 3 bases and J by 4 bases, with 13 bases between. CDR3 in amino acids: CASSLIGIEYNEQFF. The CDR3 coding sequence is TGTGCCAGCAGCTTGATTGGTATTGAGTACAATGAGCAGTTCTTC.

The chain combines TRBV4-1 with TRBJ2-7; 9 bases match TRBD1. Trimming at V came to 1 base and at J to 0 bases, leaving 13 bases not matched to a gene. The CDR3 extends over 19 amino acids. CDR1 is MGHRA and CDR2 is YSYEKL in the germline V gene. Written as DNA, the CDR3 is TGCGCCAGCAGCCAAGCTCTCCCAGGCGGGACAGGGAGCTCCTACGAGCAGTACTTC. It is translated as CASSQALPGGTGSSYEQYF.

The chain carries TRBV7-6 and TRBJ2-1; 11 bases map to TRBD2. CDR1 and CDR2 (germline): SGHVS, FNYEAQ. The ends lost 1 base at V and 6 bases at J; junction bases unmatched: 11. The CDR3 is made up of 18 amino acids. The CDR3 DNA reads as TGTGCCAGCAGCTTAGGGGGGGATAGCGGGGGGGCCGTCAATGAGCAGTTCTTC. Protein sequence: CASSLGGDSGGAVNEQFF.

The chain employs TRBV10-1 and TRBJ1-2, with 9 bases that match TRBD1. With 0 bases clipped from V and 13 bases from J, the junction kept 6 bases outside the gene matches. The CDR3 loop spans 13 amino acids. The germline V gene has CDR1 WNHNN and CDR2 SYGVQD (reference sequence). In DNA, the CDR3 is TGCGCCAGCAGTGAGTCCCGGGACAGGGTTTCCACCTTC. The encoded protein is CASSESRDRVSTF.

This chain links TRBV7-9 with TRBJ1-1; TRBD1 might be the D (6 bases). Trimming removed 5 bases at V and 0 bases at J, with 16 bases between. Looked up from germline, CDR1 is SEHNR and CDR2 is FQNEAQ (reference sequence). This CDR3 is 16 amino acids long. The CDR3 spells CASSPQGQAMNTEAFF. The CDR3 region has the DNA TGTGCCAGCAGCCCCCAGGGGCAAGCGATGAACACTGAAGCTTTCTTT.

This clone was observed once. The chain links TRBV9 to TRBJ2-1; 8 nucleotides line up with TRBD2. V lost 0 bases to trimming and J lost 6 bases; unmatched junction nucleotides: 5. The CDR3 runs to 15 residues. Per the germline V gene, CDR1 is SGDLS and CDR2 is YYNGEE. For the CDR3, the DNA is TGTGCCAGCAGCGTAGCTCGAACTAGCGGCAATGAGCAGTTCTTC. Protein sequence: CASSVARTSGNEQFF.

The V call is TRBV5-8, the J call TRBJ1-2; D is undetermined. V dropped 5 bases and J dropped 2 bases, with 7 bases sitting between them. This CDR3 has 12 amino acids. CDR1 is SGHTS and CDR2 is YDEGEE in the germline V gene. CDR3 sequence: CASSSGNYGYTF. The CDR3 region has the DNA TGTGCCAGCAGTTCGGGGAACTATGGCTACACCTTC. Using reference TRBV5-8 and TRBJ1-2 for the parts outside the CDR3, the full variable domain is EAGVTQSPTHLIKTRGQQATLRCSPISGHTSVYWYQQALGLGLQFLLWYDEGEERNRGNFPPRFSGRQFPNYSSELNVNALELEDSALYLCASSSGNYGYTFGSGTRLTVV.

This clone came up a few times. The genes are TRBV30 and TRBJ1-5, with unresolved D. CDR1 is GTSNPN and CDR2 is SVGIG in the germline V gene (reference sequence). V shed 1 base and J shed 6 bases, with 10 bases lying between them. This CDR3 has 13 amino acids. CDR3 sequence reads: CAWSEGRTQPQHF. In DNA form, the CDR3 reads TGTGCCTGGAGTGAAGGGAGGACTCAGCCCCAGCATTTT.

V is TRBV19 and J is TRBJ2-5; 8 bases align to TRBD1. This CDR3 contains 14 residues. V shed 6 bases and J 5 bases; nucleotides not matched to a gene: 8. The germline CDR1 and CDR2 sequences are LNHDA and SQIVND (reference sequence). In DNA, the CDR3 is TGTGCCAGTAGCGGACAGGGAGGAGAGGAGACCCAGTACTTC. Protein sequence: CASSGQGGEETQYF.